The 28 T cell receptor beta chains given below trace back to one sample, sequenced in a study of blood T cells in healthy people across ages. Primed by a sample-barcoded 5' primer and a J-beta primer mix, a second PCR proceeded for 7 to 11 cycles. From the 5' RACE reads, TCRdb called clonotypes with MiXCR, one entry per CDR3 protein. The sample has under 750,000 distinct CDR3 sequences, 47% seen once. Sequencing was performed on blood. The receptors derive from an elderly man in good health.

Comment on this clonotype: This may stem from a read error, because a much larger clone lies one nucleotide away. This rearrangement joins TRBV6-6 to TRBJ2-5, with 7 bases aligning to TRBD1. V lost 6 bases to trimming and J lost 4 bases; unmatched junction nucleotides: 14. The V gene's germline CDR1 is MNHNY and CDR2 SVGAGI (reference sequence). The CDR3 sequence is 16 residues long. The CDR3 region is CASSRMTGQTRETQYF. The CDR3 DNA sequence: TGTGCCAGCAGCCGTATGACGGGACAGACGCGAGAGACCCAGTACTTC.

The chain joins TRBV7-2 to TRBJ1-2; 8 bases are a match to TRBD1. The V and J ends lost 5 bases and 8 bases, in that order; junction bases with no gene match: 7. CDR1 SGHTA and CDR2 FQGNSA come from the germline V gene. The CDR3 has 13 amino acids. In DNA, the CDR3 is TGTGCCAGCAGCCCAGGACAGGGCGTGGGCTACACCTTC. It yields the protein CASSPGQGVGYTF.

This sequence joins TRBV4-3 and TRBJ1-1; 7 nucleotides align to TRBD1. V gave up 5 bases and J gave up 6 bases; unmatched junction bases: 9. Germline V lookup: CDR1 LGHNA, CDR2 YSLEER. This CDR3 region has 14 residues. The CDR3 loop is CASSDGDSVSEAFF. The CDR3 region has the DNA TGCGCCAGCAGCGACGGGGACAGTGTGTCTGAAGCTTTCTTT.

The rearrangement joins TRBV7-2 to TRBJ2-5, with D possibly matching TRBD2 (6 bases). Germline CDR1 is SGHTA and CDR2 is FQGNSA. V was clipped by 3 bases and J by 11 bases, with 19 bases between them. The CDR3 consists of 14 residues. CDR3 in DNA: TGTGCCAGCAGCTTCAAGACTAGTAGCTATGAGCAGTACTTC. Translation: CASSFKTSSYEQYF.

V gene TRBV20-1 combines with J gene TRBJ2-3; the match to TRBD2 covers 9 bases. Germline lookup yields CDR1 DFQATT and CDR2 SNEGSKA (reference sequence). This CDR3 is built from 14 residues. Unmatched junction bases numbered 7, after V lost 5 bases and J lost 4 bases. CDR3 sequence: CSAPGTSRADTQYF. The CDR3 DNA reads TGCAGTGCTCCCGGGACTAGCAGGGCAGATACGCAGTATTTT.

Ten or more counts support this clonotype. A junction end diverges from the germline sequence, so it may reflect a read error. This chain uses TRBV5-1 with TRBJ2-7, with unresolved D. This CDR3 contains 13 residues. Germline CDR1 and CDR2: SGHRS and YFSETQ. CDR3 sequence: CASSLSGTYEQYF. The CDR3 DNA reads TGTGCCAGCAGTTTATCGGGTACCTACGAGCAGTACTTC. Supplemented by reference TRBV5-1 and TRBJ2-7, the full variable domain reads KAGVTQTPRYLIKTRGQQVTLSCSPISGHRSVSWYQQTPGQGLQFLFEYFSETQRNKGNFPGRFSGRQFSNSRSEMNVSTLELGDSALYLCASSLSGTYEQYFGPGTRLTVT.

The table lists this clonotype with a count of one. This chain joins TRBV7-6 and TRBJ2-2, with D uncertain. V lost 5 bases and J 2 bases, leaving 15 bases between the germline ends. CDR1 and CDR2 (germline): SGHVS, FNYEAQ. CDR3 length: 16 residues. The CDR3 DNA reads TGTGCCAGCAGCGAAAGACCGACCATCAACACCGGGGAGCTGTTTTTT. Translating it yields CASSERPTINTGELFF.

Regarding this clonotype: This could be a read error, since a much larger clone is one nucleotide away. The J gene is TRBJ2-1, the V gene TRBV10-3, with D hard to call. CDR3 size: 11 residues. Trimming pared 3 bases from V and 5 bases from J, leaving 2 bases between. Germline V lookup: CDR1 ENHRY, CDR2 SYGVKD. The CDR3 region is CAISENNEQFF. CDR3 in DNA: TGTGCCATCAGTGAAAACAATGAGCAGTTCTTC.

The rearrangement joins TRBV6-2 or TRBV6-3 to TRBJ2-5; TRBD1 matches at 7 bases. Matching the DNA end better, TRBJ2-7 makes the J call doubtful. There are 15 residues in the CDR3. Germline V lookup: CDR1 MNHEY, CDR2 SVGEGT. Here the CDR3 reads CASSYIQGVRNEQYF. In nucleotides, the CDR3 is TGTGCCAGCAGTTACATCCAGGGGGTTCGGAACGAGCAGTACTTC.

V gene TRBV15 combines with J gene TRBJ2-5, with a weak D call TRBD1 (6 bases). Gene TRBJ2-7 matches the end of the DNA better, so the J call may be wrong. There are 14 residues in the CDR3. The V gene's germline CDR1 is LNHNV and CDR2 YYDKDF (reference sequence). The CDR3 spells CATSRDGTLGEQYF. In nucleotides, the CDR3 is TGTGCCACCAGCAGAGATGGGACACTTGGCGAGCAGTACTTC.

This clonotype appeared a few times. This chain uses TRBV5-1 with TRBJ2-1; unclear D gene. CDR3 size: 17 residues. Trimming took 3 bases from V and 0 from J, leaving 16 bases between them. The V gene's germline CDR1 is SGHRS and CDR2 YFSETQ. The CDR3 spells CASSYSRTASSYNEQFF. CDR3 DNA sequence: TGCGCCAGCAGCTACTCACGGACGGCCAGCTCCTACAATGAGCAGTTCTTC.

The V gene is TRBV29-1, the J gene TRBJ2-7, with D maybe TRBD1 (6 bases). Germline V CDR1 and CDR2: SQVTM, ANQGSEA. The CDR3 extends over 12 amino acids. V was cut by 8 bases and J by 7 bases, with 18 bases left in between. CDR3 sequence (DNA): TGCAGCCCGCCGGGACAAGGTTTGGAGCAGTACTTC. Its protein product is CSPPGQGLEQYF.

Only one count was recorded for this clonotype. This chain links TRBV4-2 with TRBJ1-4; 8 bases are a match to TRBD1. CDR3 length equals 14 residues. After removal of 5 bases from V and 8 bases from J, the junction contained 7 bases not matched to a gene. Germline CDR1 LGHNA, CDR2 YNFKEQ. CDR3 bases: TGTGCCAGCAGCGGGGGACAGGCGGGGGAAAAACTGTTTTTT. Translation gives CASSGGQAGEKLFF.

This clonotype was recorded a few times. The chain couples TRBV5-1 to TRBJ1-5, with TRBD1 matching 8 bases. CDR3 length: 15 amino acids. In germline, CDR1 is SGHRS, CDR2 YFSETQ. J lost 2 bases, V lost 5 bases, and 6 bases had no gene match. The CDR3 region is CASRQGGGGNQPQHF. DNA for the CDR3: TGCGCCAGCAGACAGGGGGGCGGTGGCAATCAGCCCCAGCATTTT.

The count of this clonotype is one. The rearrangement uses TRBV5-1 and TRBJ2-1, with 13 bases that match TRBD2. Trimming at V came to 4 bases and at J to 3 bases, leaving 7 bases not matched to a gene. Looked up from germline, CDR1 is SGHRS and CDR2 is YFSETQ. The CDR3 contains 17 residues. CDR3 DNA sequence: TGCGCCAGCAGCGGTAGGACTAGCGGGGGAGTCTACAATGAGCAGTTCTTC. This gives the protein CASSGRTSGGVYNEQFF. The variable domain in full, with the rest retrieved from reference TRBV5-1 and TRBJ2-1, is KAGVTQTPRYLIKTRGQQVTLSCSPISGHRSVSWYQQTPGQGLQFLFEYFSETQRNKGNFPGRFSGRQFSNSRSEMNVSTLELGDSALYLCASSGRTSGGVYNEQFFGPGTRLTVL.

This clonotype was counted a few times. This rearrangement joins TRBV29-1 to TRBJ2-7; D unresolved. Deletions cut 3 bases from V and 0 bases from J, with 12 bases between. The germline gives CDR1 SQVTM, CDR2 ANQGSEA. This CDR3 comprises 14 residues. The CDR3 spells CSVELGLTSYEQYF. In DNA form, the CDR3 reads TGCAGCGTTGAGTTAGGGCTCACCTCCTACGAGCAGTACTTC.

The chain's CDR3 is CASSLAGLGNTIYF. In nucleotides, the CDR3 is TGCGCCAGCAGCTTGGCAGGGCTTGGAAACACCATATATTTT. The rearrangement joins TRBV5-1 to TRBJ1-3, with D perhaps matching TRBD1 (5 bases). The CDR3 covers 14 residues. The V end lost 0 bases, the J end lost 3 bases, and 7 bases lay between the germline ends. Looked up from germline, CDR1 is SGHRS and CDR2 is YFSETQ.

This clonotype has only a few counts. V gene TRBV18 combines with J gene TRBJ2-7; D remains unclear. The end of the DNA fits TRBJ2-5 better, so the J call may be wrong. CDR1 and CDR2 (germline): KGHSH, LQKENI. This CDR3 spans 12 amino acids. The chain's CDR3 is CASGTAQETQYF. DNA of the CDR3: TGTGCCAGCGGCACAGCCCAAGAGACCCAGTACTTC.

V gene TRBV7-9 combines with J gene TRBJ2-1; D gene uncertain. Trimming removed 3 bases from V and 0 bases from J, with 12 bases in between. Germline CDR1 SEHNR, CDR2 FQNEAQ (reference sequence). CDR3 length equals 16 residues. The CDR3: CASSFRSPFSYNEQFF. CDR3 sequence (DNA): TGTGCCAGCAGCTTCCGGAGCCCATTCTCCTACAATGAGCAGTTCTTC.

This clonotype was recorded once. The missing conserved phenylalanine or tryptophan at the end of this CDR3 makes a read error likely. The chain combines TRBV5-1 with TRBJ1-2, with a possible D match to TRBD1 (5 bases). The germline V gene has CDR1 SGHRS and CDR2 YFSETQ. Trimming cost V 0 bases and J 2 bases, with 11 bases left between them. The CDR3 consists of 15 residues. The CDR3 coding sequence is TGCGCCAGCAGCTTGGGTGGAGGGGAGAACTATGGCTACACCTCC. Encoded protein: CASSLGGGENYGYTS.

This clonotype appeared a few times. This chain joins TRBV19 and TRBJ2-1; D is tentatively TRBD1 or TRBD2 (5 bases each). The CDR3 is made up of 12 amino acids. Trimming left V 4 bases short and J 10 bases short, with 11 bases between. Germline assignment: CDR1 LNHDA and CDR2 SQIVND (reference sequence). The CDR3 bases are TGTGCCAGTAGTAGGGACCCCCGGGAGCAGTTCTTC. It is translated as CASSRDPREQFF.

This clonotype was observed many times. This chain connects TRBV4-1 to TRBJ1-1; D is uncertain. The germline CDR1 and CDR2 sequences are MGHRA and YSYEKL. V shed 3 bases and J shed 4 bases, with 18 bases lying between them. The CDR3 loop spans 16 amino acids. As DNA, the CDR3 is TGCGCCAGCAGCCACCATGGTTTCGGGGTTTCCACTGAAGCTTTCTTT. This codes for CASSHHGFGVSTEAFF.

The chain links TRBV4-1 to TRBJ1-6; D gene ambiguous. The CDR3 has 14 residues. The germline V and J ends were trimmed by 4 bases and 7 bases, with 11 bases remaining between them. Germline V gene lookup returns CDR1 MGHRA and CDR2 YSYEKL. The CDR3: CASSLVPGNSPLHF. In nucleotides, the CDR3 is TGCGCCAGCAGCCTAGTACCGGGGAATTCACCCCTCCACTTT.

The table lists this clonotype with a few counts. The genes are TRBV7-9 and TRBJ2-3; D gene ambiguous. Germline CDR1 and CDR2: SEHNR and FQNEAQ (reference sequence). The CDR3 sequence is 14 residues long. V dropped 5 bases and J dropped 0 bases, with 9 bases sitting between them. The CDR3 reads CASSLTSSTDTQYF. CDR3 DNA sequence: TGTGCCAGCAGCCTGACCAGTAGCACAGATACGCAGTATTTT. Complete variable domain (other parts from reference TRBV7-9 and TRBJ2-3): DTGVSQNPRHKITKRGQNVTFRCDPISEHNRLYWYRQTLGQGPEFLTYFQNEAQLEKSRLLSDRFSAERPKGSFSTLEIQRTEQGDSAMYLCASSLTSSTDTQYFGPGTRLTVL.

This clonotype has more than one count but fewer than ten. The V and J genes are TRBV7-8 and TRBJ2-1; D not certain. CDR1 SGHVS and CDR2 FQNEAQ come from the germline V gene. Trimming left V 5 bases short and J 0 bases short, with 11 bases between. The CDR3 loop spans 15 amino acids. The CDR3 sequence: CASSLPTSSYNEQFF. Here the CDR3 DNA reads TGTGCCAGCAGCCTCCCGACGAGCTCCTACAATGAGCAGTTCTTC.

This clonotype has just a few counts. This chain links TRBV4-1 with TRBJ2-2; 7 bases are a match to TRBD2. Per germline, CDR1 MGHRA and CDR2 YSYEKL. This CDR3 spans 17 amino acids. The J segment lost 0 bases and the V segment lost 4 bases, leaving 8 bases of the junction unmatched. DNA for the CDR3: TGCGCCAGCAGCCGAGTGGGAGGGCAGACGAACACCGGGGAGCTGTTTTTT. This gives the protein CASSRVGGQTNTGELFF.

The genes are TRBV7-2 and TRBJ1-5; no reliable D call. CDR3 length: 13 residues. Germline V CDR1 and CDR2: SGHTA, FQGNSA. Trimming pared 7 bases from V and 3 bases from J, leaving 10 bases between. The CDR3: CASTLQNNQPQHF. The DNA for the CDR3 is TGTGCCAGCACCCTACAGAACAATCAGCCCCAGCATTTT.

This clonotype was observed a handful of times. The gene calls are TRBV20-1 and TRBJ1-2; D ambiguous. The CDR3 totals 11 residues. CDR1 DFQATT and CDR2 SNEGSKA come from the germline V gene (reference sequence). V lost 4 bases to trimming and J lost 9 bases, with 12 bases between them. This CDR3 reads CSAKAQTSYTF. The CDR3 DNA reads as TGCAGTGCTAAAGCCCAGACTAGCTACACCTTC.